The subject of this entry is one T cell receptor (beta chain). This entry comes from a study of blood T cell repertoires in COVID-19. Donors in Cohort 3 counted as recovered after two negative PCRs, clearance, or symptom resolution. The V and J ends lost 6 bases and 5 bases respectively, with 14 bases between them. The CDR3 spans 13 residues. CDR1 MDHEN and CDR2 SYDVKM come from the germline V gene. As processed by the authors: How many nucleated cells were present was estimated from reference gene primer amplification. The method was immunoSEQ multiplex PCR; TCRdb's version includes in-frame clones alone and lacks a portion of them. That table supplies the V and J calls and clone size; D and trimming were determined from the DNA. The sample carries about 310,000 clones, 89% recorded once.

Sequencing input: PBMCs or T cells enriched from blood (not recorded which). This TCR derives from a woman aged 40 to 50 who had recovered from COVID-19. V usage is TRBV28 and J usage is TRBJ2-7; weak D call: TRBD1 (6 bases). CDR3 DNA: TGTGCCAGCAGCTCAGGGGCAGGGCACGAGCAGTACTTC. It yields the protein CASSSGAGHEQYF.